The source of this T cell receptor beta chain is a study of shared clonotypes between healthy human individuals. CD4+ cells underwent separation, giving CD45RA+ naive and CD45RA-negative memory subsets. Findings and caveats of the study: Expectations were that clonotype sharing among donors would be affected by sequencing depth. Incompleteness in sorted-subset sequencing, despite large depth, was shown by rarefaction.

CDR3 size: 15 residues. Germline-derived CDR1 and CDR2 are MNHNY and SVGAGI (reference sequence). The V end was cut by 2 bases, the J end by 6 bases, with 16 bases between. TCRdb's table, derived via immunoSEQ multiplex PCR, lists solely in-frame clones and lacks some. The table shows roughly 2,300,000 clones, with about 90% occurring only once. With regard to this clone: The target antigen is unknown.

The sequence was obtained from a man aged 18 to 29 in good health. Some clones in this sample may be carry-over from other donors' samples. Sequencing was done on a sample of naive CD4+ T cells from PBMCs. Subset noted: CD45RA+ positively selected. V usage is TRBV6-6 and J usage is TRBJ1-1; D unresolved. CDR3 protein: CASSYGDPSIAEAFF. CDR3 coding DNA: TGTGCCAGCAGTTACGGCGATCCATCAATTGCTGAAGCTTTCTTT.